The rows below give T cell receptor beta chains drawn from one sample of a study of cytomegalovirus exposure and HLA in healthy donors. Libraries were prepared by immunoSEQ multiplex PCR; TCRdb keeps only in-frame clonotypes and omits some of them. The sample includes 150,000 to 200,000 clones, 75% to 90% of them seen just once. Sequenced input: PBMCs. The receptors derive from a woman aged 18-29 years in good health and CMV-seronegative. Both conserved end residues are part of each CDR3.

v_call cdr3_aa
TRBV27 CASRQGSYTEAFF
TRBV2 CVSTAGQGGADTQYF
TRBV4-1 CASSPSGGRTLTDTQYF
TRBV10-3 CAISLTQGQGFAEAFF
TRBV13 CASSTAGAGGLSEQYF
TRBV6-5 CASSYSQGEWIYGYTF
TRBV9 CASSVGLAEETQYF
TRBV4-2 CASGSEGNTIYF
TRBV29-1 CSVEVGDEQYF
TRBV10-3 CAIKAGTTDTGELFF
TRBV5-1 CASSPTGYDDSPLHF
TRBV27 CATTAGGAGKGEQFF
TRBV27 CASSFLVGTVNTGELFF
TRBV10-3 CAIPQQGQGATGELFF
TRBV10-3 CAISGGRGLGKETQYF
TRBV7-9 CASERSPYEQYF
TRBV6-5 CASSYRRGNNQPQHF
TRBV21-1 CASILDRINYGYTF
TRBV30 CAWVIECQETQYF
TRBV30 CAWSTGSGYTF
TRBV9 CASSVARTEPSYGYTF
TRBV19 CASLAGGSNTGELFF
TRBV11-2 CASSSSSLAGEGEQFF
TRBV6-7 CASSYFYPGAFF